The entry that follows covers one T cell receptor (beta chain) sequence. Its antigen is unknown. Nothing much larger sits one base from this clone, and base qualities are not available. Sequencing was carried out with an Illumina NovaSeq 6000. cDNA libraries for TCRalpha and TCRbeta were prepared by 5'RACE using constant-segment primers, with sample barcodes and unique molecular identifiers added. Trizol reagent was used to extract RNA from every sample. Library amplification was performed in two PCR steps, and a second sample barcode and Illumina TruSeq adapters were introduced in the second step. Sequencing of the libraries was done on an Illumina NovaSeq, producing 2 x 150 bp paired-end reads. The paper's processing steps were these. With migec v1.2.7, reads were demultiplexed and then collapsed into UMI-guided consensus sequences. Using mixcr v2.1.11, the UMI consensuses were aligned to TRA and TRB V and J templates and assembled into clonotypes. A clonotype was counted as expanded or contracted only when both edgeR and NoisET called the clonotype significant, with the noise models trained on biological replicates. For edgeR calls, a false discovery rate-adjusted p below 0.01 and a log2 fold-change threshold of 1 were applied. As an exploratory analysis of dynamics, PCA with hierarchical clustering was applied to max-normalized trajectories of the 1000 most abundant clonotypes. Separately sequenced CD4+ and CD8+ repertoires were used to assign the CD4 or CD8 phenotype of responding clones. TCRdb redid the processing of the public reads, applying fastp at Q25 and MiXCR, and retained in-frame beta chains. Rows are unified per CDR3 protein, each entry keeping the most common DNA and genes. These V and J calls are TCRdb output, not the study's own analysis. Here the sample has about 310,000 distinct CDR3 sequences; roughly a fifth occur a single time. The ten top clones hold 20% to 25% of the sample.

The data derive from a study of T-cell memory formation after mild COVID-19 (dated by TCRdb to the early 2020s). The study in broad terms: TCR sequence clusters from the two donors were found to be largely donor specific. In two donors, T-cell clones that expanded and contracted after mild COVID-19 were tracked by sequencing TCRalpha and TCRbeta repertoires over time. The cohort comprised two young, previously healthy adult volunteers, one female and one male. Results the study describes overall, beyond this receptor: SARS-CoV-2 specificity was not confirmed for the second-wave clones peaking on day 37. Balanced CD4/CD8 phenotypes were observed for clones contracting from day 15 to 85, whereas a bias towards CD4+ was observed for a second wave of clones expanding from day 15 to 37. The study included only two mild cases, and larger cohorts that include severe cases with pre-infection samples were judged to be necessary. Some responding clones were found in pre-infection memory, which suggests that pre-existing cross-reactive memory T cells took part in the SARS-CoV-2 response. Contracting CD4+ clones were found mainly in CM and EM memory subsets, while CD8+ clones were enriched in EMRA.

The junction shows trimming of 1 base on V and 4 bases on J, plus 6 bases between the germline ends. As encoded in the germline V gene (reference sequence), CDR1 is LGHDT while CDR2 is YNNKEL. The CDR3 contains 13 residues, cysteine and phenylalanine counted. Of the read, only the CDR3 DNA is kept; its 39 bases are in frame from base 1. Ficoll-Paque density gradient centrifugation was the method used to isolate PBMCs. Recombination linked TRBV3-1 to TRBJ2-3; the D gene lacks a confident call. The specimen was PBMCs or a T cell subset sorted from them (not recorded which). This TCR was recovered from a man younger than 35 who had mild COVID-19 (a few samples of this study predate the infection). The sample titles of this study are shuffled in the database, so cell type and time point are left out; the donor was told from shared clones. In nucleotide form, the sequence is TGTGCCAGCAGCCAAGCCCCCCCAGATACGCAGTATTTT. This gives the protein CASSQAPPDTQYF.